The subject of this entry is one TCR beta chain. What it binds is unknown. Germline V gene lookup returns CDR1 MNHEY and CDR2 SMNVEV (reference sequence). Trimming removed 3 bases from V and 4 bases from J, with 12 bases in between. This CDR3 has 14 amino acids. The sample belongs to a study of PD-1 blockade in classical Hodgkin lymphoma. Study-level background: Patients were infused with nivolumab 3 mg/kg every 2 weeks. General study points: Diversity similar to that of newly diagnosed patients was seen at baseline in complete responders. Possible causes of repertoire differences, disease activity or prior therapy, remain undefined. CD4+ but not CD8+ TCR diversity rose significantly by C4D1.

Generated by immunoSEQ multiplex PCR, the TCRdb table keeps only in-frame clones and is missing some. The sample yields 25,000 to 30,000 clones, about 83% seen once. Each patient's relapse followed autologous stem cell transplantation, and brentuximab vedotin exposure varied. The authors purified CD4+ T cells from thawed PBMCs by magnetic negative selection. Sequenced material: CD4+ T cells from blood, taken at baseline. The rearrangement uses TRBV27 and TRBJ1-2; D not resolved. The receptor comes from a human donor with classical Hodgkin lymphoma. CDR3 nucleotide sequence: TGTGCCAGCAGTTTGCTCGCTGGGTCCTATGGCTACACCTTC. Translating gives CASSLLAGSYGYTF.